This TCR beta chain was documented in a study of blood T cell repertoires in COVID-19. Study as a whole: Whether acute or convalescent, the COVID-19 samples came from the United States, Italy and Spain. Sources were T cells, B-cell-depleted T cells, or PBMCs; the material itself was cDNA or gDNA.

This clone was seen a handful of times. Methods used by the authors: By means of reference gene primer amplification, nucleated cell counts were estimated. Repertoires were generated with immunoSEQ multiplex PCR, while TCRdb's copy carries only in-frame clones and drops some. Clone size and V and J calls were adopted from that table, with D and trimming inferred from the DNA. The sample carries approximately 40,000 clones, approximately 88% recorded once. The germline gives CDR1 SGHNT, CDR2 YENEEA. The V gene end was trimmed by 0 bases and the J gene end by 6 bases; junction bases not matched to a gene: 8. CDR3 length: 16 amino acids.

The receptor was derived from a woman aged 65 to 85 with acute or convalescent COVID-19. The sample consisted of peripheral blood. The rearrangement links TRBV11-3 to TRBJ2-5; 9 bases fit TRBD1. The DNA of the CDR3 is TGTGCCAGCAGCTTAGATCCGGGTGGACAGGGGAAGACCCAGTACTTC. This codes for CASSLDPGGQGKTQYF.